Listed here is a single T cell receptor (beta chain). CDR1 is SGHVS, CDR2 FQNEAQ, per germline. After removal of 1 base from V and 7 bases from J, the junction contained 8 bases not matched to a gene. CDR3 length: 15 amino acids. The entry originates in a study of blood T cell repertoires in COVID-19. Overall study: COVID-19 samples, acute and convalescent, were from the United States, Italy and Spain.

Methods used by the authors: By means of reference gene primer amplification, nucleated cell counts were estimated. Clones were read by immunoSEQ multiplex PCR, and TCRdb kept only the in-frame ones, dropping some. V and J calls and clone size are as listed in that table; D and trimming were resolved from the DNA. Among under 200,000 clones, 65% to 85% were seen once, and the ten largest hold roughly 6%. Study members were between roughly 18 and 89 years old and lived in about two dozen US regions. Participant-reported clinical history was the basis for cohort assignment. The sample was PBMCs or T cells enriched from blood (not recorded which). This chain links TRBV7-8 with TRBJ2-7; 9 nucleotides line up with TRBD1. This receptor was taken from a woman aged 35 to 49 with acute COVID-19. The CDR3 loop is CASSLVGQGVGEQYF. The CDR3 DNA follows: TGTGCCAGCAGCTTAGTGGGACAGGGAGTGGGGGAGCAGTACTTC.